The TCR beta chain described here comes from a study of blood T cell repertoires in COVID-19. Study context: Italy, Spain and the United States were the sources of the convalescent and acute COVID-19 samples.

The cohort comprised adults aged 18 to 89 years residing in 20 to 30 US areas. Participants reported their clinical history, and cohort assignment relied on those reports. TCRdb keeps only in-frame clones here, not all; method: immunoSEQ multiplex PCR. The sample has a few hundred thousand clones; 90% are singletons. This receptor was obtained from a woman younger than 35 with acute COVID-19. Sequencing was done on a sample of PBMCs or T cells enriched from blood (not recorded which).

The CDR3 DNA follows: TGTGCCAGCAGCCCCAAACAGGCACTCTCCTACGAGCAGTACTTC. The encoded protein is CASSPKQALSYEQYF. The chain combines TRBV7-9 with TRBJ2-7; D possibly corresponds to TRBD1 (5 bases). Germline values: CDR1 SEHNR, CDR2 FQNEAQ (reference sequence). This CDR3 is built from 15 residues. V gave up 5 bases and J gave up 0 bases, with 14 bases separating them.